Following are 10 T cell receptor beta chains from one sample sequenced in a study of Graves' ophthalmopathy and Graves' hyperthyroidism. TCR beta CDR3 amplification used RNA transcripts. Second-round multiplex PCR followed a first-round RT-PCR using HTBI primers. TCRdb used MiXCR to reprocess the multiplex PCR reads, holding one entry per CDR3 protein. Found here are roughly 700,000 distinct CDR3 sequences, about 44% of them singletons; the top ten hold 40% to 55%. Sequencing input: peripheral blood. The receptors shown here come from an adult man with Graves' ophthalmopathy.

The chain employs TRBV19 and TRBJ1-6, with a tentative D call TRBD1 (5 bases). Trimming cost V 3 bases and J 10 bases, with 10 bases left between them. The CDR3 length is 13 residues. Germline CDR1 reads LNHDA; CDR2 reads SQIVND (reference sequence). DNA of the CDR3: TGTGCCAGTAGTATTACGGGACCCTCACCCCTCCACTTT. This sequence encodes CASSITGPSPLHF.

This clonotype was recorded at least ten times. The chain recombines TRBV20-1 with TRBJ2-5; D gene uncertain. Germline lookup yields CDR1 DFQATT and CDR2 SNEGSKA (reference sequence). There are 10 residues in the CDR3. Between the trimmed V and J ends, which lost 6 bases and 5 bases, there was a span of 7 bases. The CDR3 here is CSALRETQYF. The DNA of the CDR3 is TGCAGTGCCCTTCGGGAGACCCAGTACTTC.

In DNA form, the CDR3 reads TGCAGCAGCCAGACAGGGCGCGAGCAGTACTTC. Translation gives CSSQTGREQYF. This sequence joins TRBV29-1 and TRBJ2-7; 7 bases agree with TRBD1. Germline V gene data show CDR1 as SQVTM and CDR2 as ANQGSEA. The CDR3 totals 11 residues. The V segment lost 8 bases and the J segment 6 bases; nucleotides outside the gene matches: 7.

This clonotype showed up many times. V usage is TRBV6-5 and J usage is TRBJ2-5, with 8 bases matching TRBD1. V dropped 6 bases and J dropped 5; count of bases not matched to a gene: 5. Germline V lookup: CDR1 MNHEY, CDR2 SVGAGI. The CDR3 loop spans 13 amino acids. In DNA form, the CDR3 reads TGTGCCAGCAGCCGCAGGGGGCGGGAGACCCAGTACTTC. As protein: CASSRRGRETQYF.

There are many counts of this clonotype. The rearrangement links TRBV20-1 to TRBJ2-5, with no clear D. Per germline, CDR1 DFQATT and CDR2 SNEGSKA (reference sequence). The CDR3 totals 10 residues. V was clipped by 7 bases and J by 9 bases, with 12 bases between them. CDR3 region: CSVPDGAQYF. Written as DNA, the CDR3 is TGCAGTGTTCCGGACGGAGCCCAGTACTTC.

As DNA, the CDR3 is TGTGCCAGCAGTTTATCGAAGATGAACACTGAAGCTTTCTTT. Residues: CASSLSKMNTEAFF. The chain links TRBV2 to TRBJ1-1; D not resolved. From germline, CDR1 is SNHLY and CDR2 FYNNEI. V was pared by 5 bases and J by 0 bases, with 10 bases between. The CDR3 sequence is 14 residues long. The variable domain in full, completed from reference TRBV2 and TRBJ1-1, reads EPEVTQTPSHQVTQMGQEVILRCVPISNHLYFYWYRQILGQKVEFLVSFYNNEISEKSEIFDDQFSVERPDGSNFTLKIRSTKLEDSAMYFCASSLSKMNTEAFFGQGTRLTVV.

This clonotype appeared a few times. This rearrangement joins TRBV5-6 to TRBJ2-2, with 9 nucleotides matching TRBD1. CDR1 SGHDT and CDR2 YYEEEE come from the germline V gene. V was clipped by 4 bases and J by 4 bases; unmatched bases: 5. CDR3 size: 15 residues. The DNA for the CDR3 is TGTGCCAGCAGCCCGGACAGGGGAGTCACCGGGGAGCTGTTTTTT. Encoded protein: CASSPDRGVTGELFF.

The V and J genes are TRBV6-6 and TRBJ2-7; D is possibly TRBD2 (6 bases). CDR3 length equals 14 residues. CDR1 and CDR2 (germline): MNHNY, SVGAGI (reference sequence). The V gene lost 2 bases and the J gene lost 5 bases, with 13 bases spanning the gap. Written as DNA, the CDR3 is TGTGCCAGCAGTTACGTAGGGGAGGTCAACGAGCAGTACTTC. Protein: CASSYVGEVNEQYF.

The chain carries TRBV7-9 and TRBJ1-1; D is ambiguous. Trimming cost V 5 bases and J 7 bases, with 8 bases left between them. The CDR3 contains 11 residues. Germline CDR1 and CDR2: SEHNR and FQNEAQ (reference sequence). CDR3 protein: CASSVGDEAFF. CDR3 nucleotides: TGTGCCAGCAGCGTTGGAGATGAAGCTTTCTTT.

The table lists this clonotype with a few counts. This sequence joins TRBV20-1 and TRBJ1-2, with a weak D call TRBD1 (5 bases). Germline V CDR1 and CDR2: DFQATT, SNEGSKA (reference sequence). Trimming took off 6 bases at V and 6 bases at J, with 17 bases between the two ends. This CDR3 contains 13 residues. The CDR3 reads CSARDLLGHGYTF. The CDR3 DNA is TGCAGTGCCCGGGACCTATTAGGTCATGGCTACACCTTC.